Listed here are 27 T cell receptor beta chains from one sample, sequenced in a study of technical replicates of blood from a few donors. Libraries were prepared by immunoSEQ multiplex PCR; TCRdb keeps only in-frame clonotypes and omits some of them. This table holds approximately 70,000 clones, less than 98% found once. Material for sequencing was T cells isolated from PBMCs. The receptor source for this set is a human donor in good health.

The rearrangement uses TRBV7-3 and TRBJ1-5; TRBD1 matches 8 bases. V shed 0 bases and J 2 bases; nucleotides not matched to a gene: 15. CDR3 size: 20 residues. The germline CDR1 and CDR2 sequences are SGHTA and FQGTGA. This chain's CDR3 is CASSLTTRQGALFCNQPQHF. The CDR3 DNA follows: TGTGCCAGCAGCTTAACGACGAGGCAGGGGGCTCTTTTTTGCAATCAGCCCCAGCATTTT.

This chain links TRBV27 with TRBJ2-7, with D maybe TRBD1 (6 bases). The germline V gene has CDR1 MNHEY and CDR2 SMNVEV (reference sequence). The CDR3 has 13 amino acids. Trimming removed 5 bases from V and 6 bases from J, with 14 bases in between. The CDR3 here is CASSNNREIEQYF. DNA of the CDR3: TGTGCCAGCAGTAACAACAGGGAGATCGAGCAGTACTTC.

This chain links TRBV15 with TRBJ2-7; D perhaps matches TRBD2 (5 bases). The CDR3 is 14 amino acids. V lost 5 bases, J lost 0 bases, and 11 bases lay in between. The germline gives CDR1 LNHNV, CDR2 YYDKDF (reference sequence). In DNA form, the CDR3 reads TGTGCCACCAGCCTTAAGCGGTCCTCCTACGAGCAGTACTTC. This gives the protein CATSLKRSSYEQYF.

The count of this clone is one. The chain links TRBV4-1 to TRBJ2-3; tentatively, D is TRBD2 (6 bases). The length of the CDR3 is 18 residues. CDR1 is MGHRA and CDR2 is YSYEKL in the germline V gene. Trimming left V 0 bases short and J 0 bases short, with 16 bases between. The CDR3 sequence is CASSQEVGTAGSTDTQYF. For the CDR3, the DNA is TGCGCCAGCAGCCAAGAGGTAGGGACTGCGGGAAGCACAGATACGCAGTATTTT.

CDR3 sequence reads: CASSFLKGQRVYEQYF. The CDR3 DNA reads TGTGCCAGCAGCTTTCTCAAAGGACAGAGAGTCTACGAGCAGTACTTC. The J gene is TRBJ2-7, the V gene TRBV7-9; maybe TRBD1 (6 bases). Between the trimmed V and J ends, which lost 3 bases and 3 bases, there was a span of 18 bases. Germline values: CDR1 SEHNR, CDR2 FQNEAQ (reference sequence). This CDR3 spans 16 amino acids.

The chain recombines TRBV18 with TRBJ1-1; 8 positions match TRBD1. The V segment lost 6 bases and the J segment 1 base; nucleotides outside the gene matches: 13. Germline V CDR1 and CDR2: KGHSH, LQKENI. CDR3 length: 17 amino acids. CDR3 coding DNA: TGTGCCAGCTCCCGAGGACAGGGAGGAATGACGAACACTGAAGCTTTCTTT. Its translation is CASSRGQGGMTNTEAFF.

In DNA form, the CDR3 reads TGTGCCAGTAGTATACAGGGGACCTACGAGCAGTACTTC. This gives the protein CASSIQGTYEQYF. The chain employs TRBV19 and TRBJ2-7; D is possibly TRBD1 (6 bases). CDR1 is LNHDA and CDR2 is SQIVND in the germline V gene (reference sequence). The V end lost 2 bases, the J end lost 2 bases, and 7 bases lay between the germline ends. The CDR3 consists of 13 residues.

The chain uses TRBV4-2 and TRBJ2-3; TRBD2 matches 8 bases. The CDR3 is made up of 17 amino acids. Germline-derived CDR1 and CDR2 are LGHNA and YNFKEQ. V lost 0 bases, J lost 4 bases, and 9 bases stayed unmatched. CDR3 nucleotides: TGTGCCAGCAGCCAAGATTGGTCAACGGGAGGGCCAGATACGCAGTATTTT. Its protein product is CASSQDWSTGGPDTQYF.

CDR3 nucleotide sequence: TGTGCCAGCAGCGTAGGGACTAGCGGGGCTCATGAGCAGTTCTTC. It codes for CASSVGTSGAHEQFF. V gene TRBV9 combines with J gene TRBJ2-1; the match to TRBD2 covers 12 bases. Germline V gene lookup returns CDR1 SGDLS and CDR2 YYNGEE. CDR3 size: 15 residues. Unmatched junction bases numbered 3, after V lost 0 bases and J lost 8 bases.

V gene TRBV19 combines with J gene TRBJ1-5, with D hard to call. CDR1 is LNHDA, CDR2 SQIVND, per germline (reference sequence). The CDR3 runs 14 residues. V lost 5 bases to trimming and J lost 3 bases, with 11 bases between them. The CDR3 loop is CASSPGNLNQPQHF. In DNA, the CDR3 is TGTGCCAGTAGTCCCGGGAATCTCAATCAGCCCCAGCATTTT.

This clone was seen only once. The rearrangement joins TRBV11-2 to TRBJ1-1, with TRBD1 as a possible D gene (6 bases). CDR3 length: 15 residues. V was pared by 1 base and J by 0 bases, with 9 bases between. Looked up from germline, CDR1 is SGHAT and CDR2 is FQNNGV. In DNA, the CDR3 is TGTGCCAGCAGCTTAGGGGGGCCACTGAACACTGAAGCTTTCTTT. Protein sequence: CASSLGGPLNTEAFF.

The V call is TRBV2, the J call TRBJ2-5; TRBD2 aligns across 10 bases. V lost 3 bases and J lost 3; bases outside the gene matches: 4. The germline V gene encodes CDR1 SNHLY and CDR2 FYNNEI. This CDR3 is built from 15 residues. CDR3 coding DNA: TGTGCCAGCAGTGAGGTCCTAGCGGGAGAAGAGACCCAGTACTTC. It is translated as CASSEVLAGEETQYF. The full variable domain, in which reference TRBV2 and TRBJ2-5 provide the parts outside the CDR3, is EPEVTQTPSHQVTQMGQEVILRCVPISNHLYFYWYRQILGQKVEFLVSFYNNEISEKSEIFDDQFSVERPDGSNFTLKIRSTKLEDSAMYFCASSEVLAGEETQYFGPGTRLLVL.

The chain has TRBV9 and TRBJ1-1; D might be TRBD1 (6 bases). Trimming pared 0 bases from V and 8 bases from J, leaving 17 bases between. Germline V gene lookup returns CDR1 SGDLS and CDR2 YYNGEE. The CDR3 spans 15 residues. The CDR3 bases are TGTGCCAGCAGCGTAGCTGGGGACCTCCAGGGGGAAGCTTTCTTT. Residues: CASSVAGDLQGEAFF.

The V gene is TRBV4-1, the J gene TRBJ2-2, with 8 bases aligning to TRBD2. The V gene end was trimmed by 4 bases and the J gene end by 2 bases; junction bases not matched to a gene: 6. Per germline, CDR1 MGHRA and CDR2 YSYEKL. CDR3 length: 16 residues. Here the CDR3 DNA reads TGCGCCAGCAGCCCAGACGGGAGGGCTAACACCGGGGAGCTGTTTTTT. Protein: CASSPDGRANTGELFF.

The J gene is TRBJ2-7, the V gene TRBV9; unclear D gene. The V and J ends lost 7 bases and 5 bases respectively, with 16 bases between them. The germline CDR1 and CDR2 sequences are SGDLS and YYNGEE. The CDR3 is made up of 13 amino acids. The CDR3 DNA sequence: TGTGCCAGCTCCGCTGGGCCCCGCCACGAGCAGTACTTC. Translation gives CASSAGPRHEQYF.

The chain has TRBV5-1 and TRBJ2-3, with 8 bases lining up with TRBD2. CDR3 length equals 16 residues. Looked up from germline, CDR1 is SGHRS and CDR2 is YFSETQ. V dropped 0 bases and J dropped 2; count of bases not matched to a gene: 5. The CDR3 DNA reads TGCGCCAGCAGCTTGGACGCTAGCGGGTTCACAGATACGCAGTATTTT. This translates into CASSLDASGFTDTQYF.

The chain joins TRBV15 to TRBJ2-5; 10 bases match TRBD1. This CDR3 has 16 amino acids. Germline V gives CDR1 LNHNV, CDR2 YYDKDF (reference sequence). V lost 5 bases and J lost 3; bases outside the gene matches: 9. The DNA for the CDR3 is TGTGCCACCAGCGGACTATTAGGACAGGGGGAAGAGACCCAGTACTTC. Translation gives CATSGLLGQGEETQYF.

This clone came up once. CDR3 in DNA: TGTGCCAGCAGTCCAGACAGGGCGGTTTACACTGAAGCTTTCTTT. Amino acid sequence: CASSPDRAVYTEAFF. The V and J genes are TRBV5-6 and TRBJ1-1; 7 nucleotides line up with TRBD1. J was trimmed by 3 bases and V by 5 bases; bases with no gene match: 10. CDR3 length equals 15 residues. The V gene's germline CDR1 is SGHDT and CDR2 YYEEEE.

The rearrangement links TRBV4-1 to TRBJ1-1; the match to TRBD1 covers 9 bases. CDR3 length: 17 residues. The germline CDR1 and CDR2 sequences are MGHRA and YSYEKL. Unmatched junction bases numbered 7, after V lost 0 bases and J lost 2 bases. Written as DNA, the CDR3 is TGCGCCAGCAGCCAAGATCGGGACAGGGAAATAAACACTGAAGCTTTCTTT. Protein sequence: CASSQDRDREINTEAFF.

CDR3 protein: CAWKRGLTNPSTDTQYF. The CDR3 DNA reads as TGTGCCTGGAAGCGGGGACTCACAAACCCAAGCACAGATACGCAGTATTTT. The rearrangement links TRBV30 to TRBJ2-3, with TRBD2 matching 7 bases. The V gene's germline CDR1 is GTSNPN and CDR2 SVGIG (reference sequence). J was trimmed by 0 bases and V by 4 bases; bases with no gene match: 13. The CDR3 totals 17 residues.

This clone showed up just once. The chain employs TRBV29-1 and TRBJ2-5, with D maybe TRBD2 (6 bases). V was clipped by 4 bases and J by 2 bases, with 20 bases between them. Per germline, CDR1 SQVTM and CDR2 ANQGSEA. CDR3 length equals 16 residues. The CDR3 nucleotides read TGCAGCGTTGGGGAGGCTAGCGATTGGGTACAAGAGACCCAGTACTTC. Its translation is CSVGEASDWVQETQYF. Combining the CDR3 with reference TRBV29-1 and TRBJ2-5 gives the whole variable domain SAVISQKPSRDICQRGTSLTIQCQVDSQVTMMFWYRQQPGQSLTLIATANQGSEATYESGFVIDKFPISRPNLTFSTLTVSNMSPEDSSIYLCSVGEASDWVQETQYFGPGTRLLVL.

The genes are TRBV7-9 and TRBJ2-1; TRBD2 agrees at 10 bases. V was clipped by 5 bases and J by 8 bases; unmatched bases: 6. The CDR3 is 14 amino acids. Germline V gives CDR1 SEHNR, CDR2 FQNEAQ (reference sequence). The CDR3 loop reads CASSLQREGYEQFF. The CDR3 DNA sequence: TGTGCCAGCAGCCTTCAGCGGGAGGGCTATGAGCAGTTCTTC.

In DNA form, the CDR3 reads TGCAGCGTTGATTTTGTGGCAGGGGTGAGTTGGGCTTTCTTT. It is translated as CSVDFVAGVSWAFF. The gene calls are TRBV29-1 and TRBJ1-1, with D tentatively TRBD1 (6 bases). The CDR3 has 14 residues. Trimming left V 3 bases short and J 11 bases short, with 22 bases between. Germline lookup yields CDR1 SQVTM and CDR2 ANQGSEA.

The chain uses TRBV27 and TRBJ2-7; D might be TRBD1 (5 bases). V lost 1 base, J lost 2 bases, and 12 bases lay in between. The CDR3 consists of 15 residues. Germline V gene data show CDR1 as MNHEY and CDR2 as SMNVEV (reference sequence). The CDR3 reads CASSLFRQPTYEQYF. The CDR3 coding sequence is TGTGCCAGCAGTTTATTTCGACAGCCCACCTACGAGCAGTACTTC.

The chain links TRBV7-9 to TRBJ1-1; 9 bases align to TRBD1. Germline V gene lookup returns CDR1 SEHNR and CDR2 FQNEAQ (reference sequence). CDR3 length: 15 amino acids. V shed 2 bases, J shed 3 bases, and the junction held 4 bases outside the gene matches. The CDR3 sequence: CASSLSTGGYTEAFF. CDR3 nucleotides: TGTGCCAGCAGCTTAAGTACAGGGGGCTACACTGAAGCTTTCTTT.

The chain joins TRBV19 to TRBJ2-1; 8 positions agree with TRBD2. The V and J ends lost 7 bases and 4 bases, in that order; junction bases with no gene match: 9. CDR1 LNHDA and CDR2 SQIVND come from the germline V gene (reference sequence). This CDR3 spans 15 amino acids. The CDR3 loop reads CASNPYGRGYNEQFF. CDR3 DNA sequence: TGTGCCAGTAACCCCTACGGGAGGGGTTACAATGAGCAGTTCTTC.

This clone was counted a single time. The V call is TRBV9, the J call TRBJ2-1, with TRBD1 as a possible D gene (6 bases). V was clipped by 0 bases and J by 5 bases, with 12 bases between them. The CDR3 runs 15 residues. Per the germline V gene, CDR1 is SGDLS and CDR2 is YYNGEE. CDR3 amino acids: CASSVGSGVNNEQFF. CDR3 in DNA: TGTGCCAGCAGCGTAGGTTCAGGGGTCAACAATGAGCAGTTCTTC.